Sequencing of this T cell receptor beta chain was carried out in a study of breast tumors, draining lymph nodes, adjacent tissues. Findings and caveats of the study: Findings are consistent with lymph node origin and intratumoral expansion of most tumor T cells. Compared with basal-like, luminal-like tumors shared significantly more repertoire with nontumor tissue. Tumors had less TCR diversity than lymph nodes, more than nontumor tissue.

This clonotype showed up just once. The target antigen is unknown. TCRdb called the multiplex PCR reads again in MiXCR, with one record for every CDR3 protein. This sample has over 150,000 distinct CDR3 sequences, with approximately 30% found just once. Axillary draining lymph nodes of breast cancer patients supplied the node samples. Germline values: CDR1 SNHLY, CDR2 FYNNEI. The V and J ends lost 5 bases and 5 bases, in that order; junction bases with no gene match: 5. This CDR3 is 15 amino acids long. The rearrangement uses TRBV2 and TRBJ2-5; 13 nucleotides match TRBD2. Sequenced sample: axillary lymph node tissue. The receptor was isolated from a female donor with breast cancer. Some clones in this sample may be carry-over from other donors' samples. CDR3: CASSRGLAGMETQYF. CDR3 coding DNA: TGTGCCAGCAGTCGGGGACTAGCGGGAATGGAGACCCAGTACTTC.